This TCR beta chain was profiled in a study of early T cells in non-severe SARS-CoV-2 infection. At the level of the study: Sequenced material consisted of bulk RNA (from unsorted whole blood), and chains were unpaired. Regarding the study as a whole: VDJdb matches were skewed toward anti-spike CD8 T cell responses.

The CDR3 covers 13 residues. In germline, CDR1 is MNHEY, CDR2 SVGEGT. V gave up 6 bases and J gave up 5 bases, with 14 bases separating them. Individual cDNA molecules received unique molecular identifiers. A single record per CDR3 protein comes from TCRdb applying MiXCR to the 5' RACE reads. This table has tens of thousands of distinct CDR3 sequences, more than 9% appearing once. Ten or more counts support this clonotype. What it binds is not known. The clonotype was recovered from an adult who was a healthcare worker with PCR-confirmed SARS-CoV-2 infection or an uninfected control (not recorded which). The sequencing sample was made of whole blood. V gene TRBV6-2 or TRBV6-3 combines with J gene TRBJ2-7; D is undetermined. Here the CDR3 reads CASSKLPQDEQYF. The CDR3 nucleotides read TGTGCCAGCAGCAAACTTCCGCAGGACGAGCAGTACTTC.